The 21 T cell receptor beta chains in this list originate from one sample, sequenced in a study of CXCR3-negative and CXCR3-positive naive CD8 T cells. General study results and limits: TRB CDR3s of CXCR3-positive naive cells were more hydrophobic than those of CXCR3-negative naive cells.

No antigen has been identified for these receptors. UMI-labeled 5' RACE yielded the TRB cDNA libraries. After re-calling the 5' RACE reads, TCRdb lists one entry per CDR3 protein, DNA absent. The sample holds under 70,000 distinct CDR3 sequences. What was sequenced was naive CXCR3+ CD8+ T cells from blood. Subset meaning: CD45RO-CCR7+CD27+CD95- naive CD8+ T cells expressing CXCR3 (TNR3+). These receptors were obtained from a human donor in good health. Some clones in this sample may be carry-over from other donors' samples.

The chain uses TRBV3-1 and TRBJ2-1; TCRdb lists TRBD1, though no DNA is available to test this call. CDR1 and CDR2 from the germline V gene are LGHDT and YNNKEL (reference sequence). The CDR3 is 17 amino acids. CDR3 region: CASSQDLPGIGDNEQFF.

This sequence joins TRBV6-2 or TRBV6-3 and TRBJ2-1. The V gene's germline CDR1 is MNHEY and CDR2 SVGEGT. The CDR3 runs 14 residues. The CDR3 here is CASSTHDKLGEQFF.

V usage is TRBV11-2 and J usage is TRBJ2-2; the D gene TCRdb calls, TRBD1, cannot be checked with no DNA. Per germline, CDR1 SGHAT and CDR2 FQNNGV. The CDR3 is 16 residues long. This CDR3 is CASSSRQGARTGELFF.

This chain links TRBV7-9 with TRBJ1-1; TCRdb outputs TRBD1, but without DNA this stays unchecked. The CDR3 consists of 15 residues. Germline V CDR1 and CDR2: SEHNR, FQNEAQ (reference sequence). This CDR3 is CASRQSGDGGTEAFF.

The chain joins TRBV2 to TRBJ1-1; TCRdb calls TRBD1, which cannot be checked without DNA. Germline loops: CDR1 SNHLY, CDR2 FYNNEI. CDR3 size: 14 residues. This CDR3 reads CASSEMAGGPEAFF.

This chain links TRBV15 with TRBJ2-1. The length of the CDR3 is 14 residues. CDR1 and CDR2 from the germline V gene are LNHNV and YYDKDF (reference sequence). Here the CDR3 reads CATVLTSSYNEQFF.

The rearrangement uses TRBV3-1 and TRBJ2-2; lacking DNA, the TRBD1 call made by TCRdb goes unchecked. CDR3 length: 16 amino acids. Germline values: CDR1 LGHDT, CDR2 YNNKEL (reference sequence). The CDR3: CASSQLQGAPTGELFF.

V usage is TRBV7-6 and J usage is TRBJ2-7; without DNA, the TCRdb call of TRBD1 cannot be checked. Germline-derived CDR1 and CDR2 are SGHVS and FNYEAQ. CDR3 length: 13 residues. CDR3 in amino acids: CASSPGTGYEQYF.

V usage is TRBV7-6 and J usage is TRBJ2-7; TCRdb returns TRBD1, unconfirmable since there is no DNA. Germline lookup yields CDR1 SGHVS and CDR2 FNYEAQ. There are 14 residues in the CDR3. CDR3 residues: CASSFGTGGHEQYF.

This chain joins TRBV5-1 and TRBJ2-3. The CDR3 sequence is 13 residues long. Per the germline V gene, CDR1 is SGHRS and CDR2 is YFSETQ. CDR3 sequence reads: CASSSDGTDTQYF. The full variable domain, with the rest looked up from reference TRBV5-1 and TRBJ2-3, is KAGVTQTPRYLIKTRGQQVTLSCSPISGHRSVSWYQQTPGQGLQFLFEYFSETQRNKGNFPGRFSGRQFSNSRSEMNVSTLELGDSALYLCASSSDGTDTQYFGPGTRLTVL.

The J gene is TRBJ2-1, the V gene TRBV11-3. The V gene's germline CDR1 is SGHNT and CDR2 YENEEA. CDR3 length: 15 amino acids. The CDR3 reads CASSRTNSSYNEQFF.

The chain is built from TRBV12-3 or TRBV12-4 and TRBJ2-3; TCRdb names TRBD1, which stays unverified in the absence of DNA. The CDR3 sequence is 17 residues long. CDR3 region: CASRPRLASGARDTQYF.

V is TRBV29-1 and J is TRBJ2-2; TCRdb reports TRBD1, a call that lacks DNA to check it against. There are 15 residues in the CDR3. Germline V gives CDR1 SQVTM, CDR2 ANQGSEA. The CDR3 protein is CSVDFGTGGLGELFF.

The chain employs TRBV28 and TRBJ2-7. Germline V lookup: CDR1 MDHEN, CDR2 SYDVKM. The CDR3 totals 13 residues. The chain's CDR3 is CATQLISSYEQYF.

This chain joins TRBV6-4 and TRBJ2-3; TCRdb returns TRBD2, unconfirmable since there is no DNA. Germline V gene sequence: CDR1 MRHNA, CDR2 SNTAGT. The CDR3 is 14 residues long. CDR3 protein: CASSDGGGTDTQYF.

The V and J genes are TRBV29-1 and TRBJ1-1; TCRdb outputs TRBD1, but without DNA this stays unchecked. Germline CDR1 is SQVTM and CDR2 is ANQGSEA. The CDR3 sequence is 17 residues long. CDR3 sequence: CSVEHLGQGEGWTEAFF. Full variable domain (rest looked up from reference TRBV29-1 and TRBJ1-1): SAVISQKPSRDICQRGTSLTIQCQVDSQVTMMFWYRQQPGQSLTLIATANQGSEATYESGFVIDKFPISRPNLTFSTLTVSNMSPEDSSIYLCSVEHLGQGEGWTEAFFGQGTRLTVV.

This chain links TRBV29-1 with TRBJ2-3; TCRdb reports TRBD2, a call that lacks DNA to check it against. From germline, CDR1 is SQVTM and CDR2 ANQGSEA. The CDR3 extends over 17 amino acids. The CDR3 reads CSVEDRGGLAITDTQYF.

The chain joins TRBV10-3 to TRBJ1-1; with no DNA, the TCRdb D assignment of TRBD1 cannot be verified. The germline gives CDR1 ENHRY, CDR2 SYGVKD. The CDR3 is 14 residues long. CDR3 protein: CAISARDSYTEAFF.

This rearrangement joins TRBV12-3 or TRBV12-4 to TRBJ1-5. This CDR3 region has 15 residues. CDR3 residues: CASSLDGPFNQPQHF.

The CDR3 spells CASSLADTGELFF. The chain couples TRBV7-9 to TRBJ2-2. The CDR3 length is 13 residues. CDR1 SEHNR and CDR2 FQNEAQ come from the germline V gene (reference sequence).

The V and J genes are TRBV13 and TRBJ2-3; TCRdb's D call of TRBD1 is untestable without DNA. The CDR3 runs 14 residues. CDR1 is PRHDT and CDR2 is FYEKMQ in the germline V gene (reference sequence). The CDR3 protein is CASSPPLYTDTQYF.